One sample yielded the 27 T cell receptor beta chains listed below, sequenced in a study of T-cell reconstitution after alpha-beta-depleted transplantation in children. TCRbeta library construction was performed incorporating unique molecular identifiers. Each CDR3 protein is one row after TCRdb ran MiXCR on the PCR reads. The sample lists 44,000 or so distinct CDR3 sequences, around 8.8% seen once, with roughly 29% in the top ten. Sequenced here: PBMCs, mostly from graft donor cells, sampled 60 days after TCRalphabeta/CD19-depleted stem cell transplant. The receptors here all came from a male patient between 2 and 10 years old who had a stem cell transplant for chronic granulomatous disease, so the T cells may come from the graft donor.

This clonotype showed up many times. The rearrangement links TRBV4-2 to TRBJ2-1; TRBD2 is a possible D gene (6 bases). The V and J ends lost 5 bases and 0 bases respectively, with 11 bases between them. CDR1 and CDR2 (germline): LGHNA, YNFKEQ. This CDR3 has 15 amino acids. CDR3 sequence (DNA): TGTGCCAGCAGCAGGACTACTATCTCCTACAATGAGCAGTTCTTC. Protein sequence: CASSRTTISYNEQFF.

Points on this clonotype: Germline is not matched at one junction end, which may reflect a read error. The V and J genes are TRBV15 and TRBJ2-7; 9 bases are shared with TRBD2. The CDR3 length is 15 residues. The V gene's germline CDR1 is LNHNV and CDR2 YYDKDF (reference sequence). CDR3 DNA: TGTGCCACCAGCAGACCGACTAGCGGCTCCTTCGAGCAGTACTTC. Protein sequence: CATSRPTSGSFEQYF.

In this sample, this clonotype turned up many times. The chain combines TRBV7-2 with TRBJ2-3, with 7 bases matching TRBD2. This CDR3 contains 13 residues. V gave up 9 bases and J gave up 3 bases; unmatched junction bases: 6. CDR1 and CDR2 from the germline V gene are SGHTA and FQGNSA. Here the CDR3 reads CASKAGVTDTQYF. CDR3 in DNA: TGTGCCAGTAAGGCGGGAGTAACAGATACGCAGTATTTT.

This clonotype was counted many times. The rearrangement joins TRBV29-1 to TRBJ2-5, with D tentatively TRBD1 (5 bases). CDR1 is SQVTM and CDR2 is ANQGSEA in the germline V gene. This CDR3 is built from 12 residues. Trimming shortened V by 4 bases and J by 2 bases, and 8 bases separated the two germline ends. This CDR3 reads CSVAQGQETQYF. CDR3 DNA sequence: TGCAGCGTTGCCCAGGGTCAAGAGACCCAGTACTTC.

The J gene is TRBJ1-1, the V gene TRBV7-2, with TRBD1 as a possible D gene (5 bases). This CDR3 spans 13 amino acids. The germline gives CDR1 SGHTA, CDR2 FQGNSA. V lost 7 bases and J 0 bases, leaving 9 bases between the germline ends. CDR3 sequence (DNA): TGTGCCAGCATCCGGGGGATGAACACTGAAGCTTTCTTT. Its protein is CASIRGMNTEAFF.

This clonotype appeared many times. This chain connects TRBV19 to TRBJ2-7; no clear D. Trimming left V 5 bases short and J 2 bases short, with 16 bases between. The V gene's germline CDR1 is LNHDA and CDR2 SQIVND (reference sequence). The CDR3 has 15 residues. The CDR3 region is CASSGRAKPPYEQYF. CDR3 sequence (DNA): TGTGCCAGTAGTGGCCGTGCCAAACCTCCCTACGAGCAGTACTTC.

This clonotype was counted ten times or more. The genes are TRBV7-9 and TRBJ2-5; no clear D. The CDR3 has 17 residues. V dropped 0 bases and J dropped 7 bases, with 21 bases sitting between them. Germline assignment: CDR1 SEHNR and CDR2 FQNEAQ (reference sequence). The DNA of the CDR3 is TGTGCCAGCAGCTTAGCGCATCGATTGAGTAGCCTGGGGACCCAGTACTTC. Its translation: CASSLAHRLSSLGTQYF.

This clonotype was seen ten or more times. The V and J genes are TRBV5-1 and TRBJ2-7; D is unresolved. Germline-derived CDR1 and CDR2 are SGHRS and YFSETQ. The length of the CDR3 is 14 residues. V lost 2 bases to trimming and J lost 0 bases, with 9 bases between them. CDR3 amino acids: CASSFGSVSYEQYF. The CDR3 DNA sequence: TGCGCCAGCAGCTTCGGGTCAGTCTCCTACGAGCAGTACTTC.

This clonotype was detected ten times or more. The V call is TRBV12-3 or TRBV12-4, the J call TRBJ2-7, with TRBD2 matching over 7 bases. V lost 1 base, J lost 9 bases, and 9 bases stayed unmatched. CDR3 length: 14 amino acids. CDR3 nucleotide sequence: TGTGCCAGCAGTTTAGGGGGCGGGAGTGTCCGGCAGTACTTC. It codes for CASSLGGGSVRQYF.

This clonotype was recorded at least ten times. The V and J genes are TRBV20-1 and TRBJ2-2; 7 bases align to TRBD1. Germline loops: CDR1 DFQATT, CDR2 SNEGSKA (reference sequence). The junction had 11 bases not matched to a gene; V was cut back by 6 bases and J by 4 bases. The CDR3 has 15 amino acids. Here the CDR3 DNA reads TGCAGTGCGCGCCTAGGGGGCGTCGGCACCGGGGAGCTGTTTTTT. Protein product: CSARLGGVGTGELFF.

This clonotype was picked up many times. The genes are TRBV28 and TRBJ2-1; 7 nucleotides line up with TRBD1. Per the germline V gene, CDR1 is MDHEN and CDR2 is SYDVKM. The J segment lost 3 bases and the V segment lost 5 bases, leaving 10 bases of the junction unmatched. The CDR3 has 16 residues. DNA of the CDR3: TGTGCCAGCAGTCTTAGCACAGGGGTTGGCTACAATGAGCAGTTCTTC. This gives the protein CASSLSTGVGYNEQFF.

This clonotype was recorded at least ten times. This chain links TRBV5-1 with TRBJ1-1; TRBD1 matches at 7 bases. Germline CDR1 reads SGHRS; CDR2 reads YFSETQ. After removal of 4 bases from V and 5 bases from J, the junction contained 11 bases not matched to a gene. This CDR3 has 15 residues. For the CDR3, the DNA is TGCGCCAGCAGCGTCATTACGGGACAGTGGACTGAAGCTTTCTTT. It yields the protein CASSVITGQWTEAFF.

This clonotype was counted at least ten times. V and J are TRBV7-8 and TRBJ2-3; TRBD1 matches 9 bases. CDR1 is SGHVS, CDR2 FQNEAQ, per germline. The CDR3 totals 16 residues. V was pared by 2 bases and J by 3 bases, with 6 bases of the junction left unmatched. CDR3 protein: CASSLKQGARTDTQYF. The CDR3 DNA reads TGTGCCAGCAGCTTAAAACAGGGGGCGCGTACAGATACGCAGTATTTT.

There are many counts of this clonotype. The genes are TRBV12-3 or TRBV12-4 and TRBJ2-7, with D hard to call. Between the trimmed V and J ends, which lost 3 bases and 0 bases, there was a span of 9 bases. The CDR3 is made up of 14 amino acids. The CDR3 here is CASSFLQSSYEQYF. CDR3 bases: TGTGCCAGCAGTTTTCTGCAGAGCTCCTACGAGCAGTACTTC.

This clonotype was seen many times. V and J are TRBV29-1 and TRBJ2-1; D gene ambiguous. The CDR3 length is 12 residues. The germline gives CDR1 SQVTM, CDR2 ANQGSEA. V was cut by 1 base and J by 6 bases, with 7 bases left in between. The CDR3 bases are TGCAGCGTTGAAGGAACTTTCAATGAGCAGTTCTTC. Translating gives CSVEGTFNEQFF.

This clonotype has a count of ten or more. V gene TRBV12-3 or TRBV12-4 combines with J gene TRBJ2-1; D is possibly TRBD1 or TRBD2 (5 bases each). There are 14 residues in the CDR3. V dropped 8 bases and J dropped 7 bases, with 18 bases sitting between them. The CDR3 DNA sequence: TGTGCCAGCCGTTCTTCCAGGGACGTAAATGAGCAGTTCTTC. As protein: CASRSSRDVNEQFF.

The chain uses TRBV6-1 and TRBJ1-2, with a weak D call TRBD1 (6 bases). V dropped 6 bases and J dropped 3 bases, with 14 bases sitting between them. Germline V gives CDR1 MNHNS, CDR2 SASEGT. CDR3 size: 14 residues. DNA of the CDR3: TGTGCCAGCAGACGTACAGGGATAGACTATGGCTACACCTTC. Translated: CASRRTGIDYGYTF.

Many counts were recorded for this clonotype. The chain links TRBV12-3 or TRBV12-4 to TRBJ2-4; 7 bases agree with TRBD2. This CDR3 is built from 12 residues. V shed 6 bases and J 7 bases; nucleotides not matched to a gene: 3. Written as DNA, the CDR3 is TGTGCCAGCAGGGGAGGGCGGAACATTCAGTACTTC. Translating it yields CASRGGRNIQYF.

This clonotype was observed at least ten times. The chain recombines TRBV28 with TRBJ2-1; TRBD1 is a possible D gene (8 bases). From germline, CDR1 is MDHEN and CDR2 SYDVKM. The CDR3 is 15 amino acids. With 6 bases removed from V and 7 bases from J, the gap between germline ends came to 19 bases. Here the CDR3 DNA reads TGTGCCAGCAGACATTACAGGGGGGGTAAAAATGAGCAGTTCTTC. Protein: CASRHYRGGKNEQFF.

This clonotype came up many times. The chain combines TRBV5-1 with TRBJ2-7; TRBD2 matches 14 bases. CDR1 is SGHRS, CDR2 YFSETQ, per germline. The CDR3 runs to 17 residues. Trimming removed 4 bases from V and 3 bases from J; junction bases left unmatched: 9. CDR3 amino acids: CASSKRLAGGPVYEQYF. The DNA for the CDR3 is TGCGCCAGCAGCAAGAGACTAGCGGGAGGGCCAGTCTACGAGCAGTACTTC.

In this sample, this clonotype turned up many times. The J gene is TRBJ2-2, the V gene TRBV19; weak D call: TRBD2 (5 bases). Deletions cut 3 bases from V and 7 bases from J, with 15 bases between. CDR1 and CDR2 from the germline V gene are LNHDA and SQIVND (reference sequence). The CDR3 has 15 amino acids. As DNA, the CDR3 is TGTGCCAGTAGTATCGGTGGGAGATCGGGCGGGGAGCTGTTTTTT. Protein sequence: CASSIGGRSGGELFF.

The rearrangement uses TRBV30 and TRBJ2-4; no clear D. The CDR3 contains 12 residues. Deletions cut 0 bases from V and 9 bases from J, with 9 bases between. Germline V gene data show CDR1 as GTSNPN and CDR2 as SVGIG (reference sequence). CDR3 bases: TGTGCCTGGAGTGTAATCCCCGGCATTCAGTACTTC. Translation gives CAWSVIPGIQYF.

The sample holds many counts of this clonotype. This chain uses TRBV10-3 with TRBJ2-7; D is ambiguous. The CDR3 contains 14 residues. Germline loops: CDR1 ENHRY, CDR2 SYGVKD. The V end lost 0 bases, the J end lost 1 base, and 7 bases lay between the germline ends. CDR3 sequence: CAISESGSSYEQYF. The DNA of the CDR3 is TGTGCCATCAGTGAGTCGGGCAGTTCCTACGAGCAGTACTTC.

The sample holds many counts of this clonotype. The genes are TRBV28 and TRBJ1-2, with D unresolved. The CDR3 contains 14 residues. The germline CDR1 and CDR2 sequences are MDHEN and SYDVKM. Trimming removed 5 bases from V and 4 bases from J, with 14 bases in between. The chain's CDR3 is CASSPLDLLYGYTF. The CDR3 DNA reads as TGTGCCAGCAGTCCGTTAGATCTGCTCTATGGCTACACCTTC.

In this sample, this clonotype turned up many times. V usage is TRBV15 and J usage is TRBJ2-7; 9 bases fit TRBD1. The CDR3 has 15 residues. The V gene's germline CDR1 is LNHNV and CDR2 YYDKDF (reference sequence). V lost 1 base, J lost 3 bases, and 4 bases stayed unmatched. The CDR3 nucleotides read TGTGCCACCAGCAGAGGACAGGGGGTGATCTACGAGCAGTACTTC. This sequence encodes CATSRGQGVIYEQYF.

This clonotype was detected ten times or more. This chain links TRBV20-1 with TRBJ2-7, with 7 bases fitting TRBD1. V shed 6 bases, J shed 1 base, and the junction held 9 bases outside the gene matches. The CDR3 runs 14 residues. Germline CDR1 is DFQATT and CDR2 is SNEGSKA (reference sequence). The CDR3 loop reads CSATRRTGSYEQYF. The CDR3, as DNA: TGCAGTGCCACAAGACGGACAGGTTCCTACGAGCAGTACTTC.

This clonotype was found many times. The chain is built from TRBV12-3 or TRBV12-4 and TRBJ1-1; 8 bases are a match to TRBD1. V trimming: 6 bases; J trimming: 0 bases; junction bases outside the gene matches: 9. This CDR3 region has 16 residues. Written as DNA, the CDR3 is TGTGCCAGCAGCCGTCACGCAGGGGGCGTGAACACTGAAGCTTTCTTT. This sequence encodes CASSRHAGGVNTEAFF.